This is a list of T cell receptor beta chains from one sample in a study of cytomegalovirus exposure and HLA in healthy donors. Clones were sequenced by immunoSEQ multiplex PCR, and TCRdb holds only the in-frame ones, with some missing. This sample has around 130,000 clones, with roughly 80% found just once. Sequencing was carried out using PBMCs. The origin of the receptors is a woman in her thirties or forties in good health and CMV-seropositive. Each CDR3 is given with its conserved first and last residue. D genes are given only for firm matches. Rows give clone size only sometimes, using once, few, many, or a class for an expanded clone.

TRBV4-2,-,TRBJ1-5,-,CASSQELNRFDQPQHF,TGTGCCAGCAGCCAGGAACTGAACAGGTTCGATCAGCCCCAGCATTTT
TRBV28,TRBD2,TRBJ2-3,-,CASSFSGRASSTDTQYF,TGTGCCAGCAGTTTTAGCGGGAGAGCCTCTAGCACAGATACGCAGTATTTT
TRBV7-2,TRBD1,TRBJ1-3,-,CASSPGGVSGNTIYF,TGTGCCAGCAGCCCAGGGGGCGTCTCTGGAAACACCATATATTTT
TRBV19,TRBD2,TRBJ2-3,-,CASSIPSGTDTQYF,TGTGCCAGTAGTATACCTAGCGGGACAGATACGCAGTATTTT
TRBV10-3,TRBD2,TRBJ2-7,-,CAISEPSGRASEQYF,TGTGCCATCAGTGAGCCTAGCGGGAGGGCCAGCGAGCAGTACTTC
TRBV6-5,-,TRBJ1-5,-,CASTRGPRQPQHF,TGTGCCAGCACCAGAGGTCCAAGACAGCCCCAGCATTTT
TRBV28,-,TRBJ2-7,-,CASTPGTAYYEQYF,TGTGCCAGCACCCCCGGCACAGCATATTACGAGCAGTACTTC
TRBV29-1,-,TRBJ2-7,few,CSVEAPSYEQYF,TGCAGCGTTGAGGCCCCTTCCTACGAGCAGTACTTC
TRBV5-1,-,TRBJ1-1,-,CASSFDTGRDTEAFF,TGCGCCAGCAGCTTTGATACAGGGAGGGACACTGAAGCTTTCTTT
TRBV6-5,-,TRBJ1-1,few,CASSRRGDTEAFF,TGTGCCAGCAGCCGACGGGGGGACACTGAAGCTTTCTTT
TRBV5-1,-,TRBJ1-1,-,CASSMSTGRISYTEAFF,TGCGCCAGCAGCATGAGTACAGGGAGAATTTCTTACACTGAAGCTTTCTTT
TRBV29-1,-,TRBJ1-2,-,CSGITGRYGYTF,TGCAGCGGTATTACAGGTCGCTATGGCTACACCTTC
TRBV7-9,-,TRBJ1-1,-,CASSSPASWTEAFF,TGTGCCAGCAGCTCCCCCGCGAGTTGGACTGAAGCTTTCTTT
TRBV5-4,-,TRBJ1-2,-,CASRTGGNYGYTF,TGTGCCAGCAGAACGGGGGGGAACTATGGCTACACCTTC
TRBV11-3,-,TRBJ2-7,-,CASSVTAGSYEQYF,TGTGCCAGCAGCGTAACTGCCGGGAGCTACGAGCAGTACTTC
TRBV28,TRBD1,TRBJ1-1,-,CATQGGTEAFF,TGTGCCACACAGGGGGGCACTGAAGCTTTCTTT
TRBV28,-,TRBJ1-5,once,CASSSPGTYNQPQHF,TGTGCCAGCAGTTCCCCCGGGACATACAATCAGCCCCAGCATTTT
TRBV30,-,TRBJ2-2,-,CAWRKQGREAGELFF,TGTGCCTGGAGAAAACAAGGGAGAGAGGCCGGGGAGCTGTTTTTT
TRBV5-1,-,TRBJ1-1,-,CASSETASNTEAFF,TGCGCCAGCAGCGAGACAGCATCGAACACTGAAGCTTTCTTT
TRBV11-2,-,TRBJ1-5,once,CASSLEVRGQPQHF,TGTGCCAGCAGCTTAGAGGTCAGGGGCCAGCCCCAGCATTTT
TRBV10-3,TRBD2,TRBJ2-7,-,CAISEGLAVYEQYF,TGTGCCATCAGTGAGGGACTAGCGGTTTACGAGCAGTACTTC
TRBV11-3,TRBD2,TRBJ2-3,few,CASSLRTSGFTDTQYF,TGTGCCAGCAGCCTGCGGACTAGCGGGTTCACAGATACGCAGTATTTT
TRBV30,TRBD1,TRBJ1-5,-,CAWSRWQGGQPQHF,TGTGCCTGGAGTAGATGGCAGGGGGGTCAGCCCCAGCATTTT
TRBV7-2,-,TRBJ1-4,-,CASSLRASGTTNEKLFF,TGTGCCAGCAGCTTACGGGCCTCGGGGACAACTAATGAAAAACTGTTTTTT
TRBV28,TRBD1,TRBJ1-2,-,CASSEPGQWSVYTF,TGTGCCAGCAGTGAACCGGGACAGTGGTCGGTCTACACCTTC
TRBV15,TRBD2,TRBJ2-2,once,CATSRDYLRGGLVTGELFF,TGTGCCACCAGCAGAGACTACCTCCGGGGGGGGCTGGTCACCGGGGAGCTGTTTTTT
TRBV5-1,TRBD1,TRBJ1-1,-,CASSLVGQLNTEAFF,TGCGCCAGCAGCTTGGTGGGACAGCTAAACACTGAAGCTTTCTTT
TRBV28,-,TRBJ1-4,-,CASRKFRTTNEKLFF,TGTGCCAGCAGGAAGTTTCGTACTACTAATGAAAAACTGTTTTTT
TRBV2,-,TRBJ1-2,-,CASREAGQSYTF,TGTGCCAGCAGAGAAGCCGGACAGAGCTACACCTTC
TRBV4-3,-,TRBJ1-1,-,CASSQDRTGVRPAFF,TGCGCCAGCAGCCAAGATAGGACTGGGGTCCGGCCAGCTTTCTTT
TRBV7-2,-,TRBJ2-5,-,CASTPGQKETQYF,TGTGCCAGCACGCCTGGACAGAAAGAGACCCAGTACTTC
TRBV9,-,TRBJ2-7,-,CASSVDRGRTSYEQYF,TGTGCCAGCAGCGTAGATAGGGGCCGCACCTCCTACGAGCAGTACTTC
TRBV13,-,TRBJ1-1,-,CASSLSLPGLGRAFF,TGTGCCAGCAGCTTAAGTCTTCCAGGATTGGGTCGAGCTTTCTTT
TRBV2,TRBD1,TRBJ1-6,once,CASKTGTGSYNSPLHF,TGTGCCAGCAAAACCGGGACAGGGTCCTATAATTCACCCCTCCACTTT
TRBV14,-,TRBJ2-1,few,CASSQDLRGEQFF,TGTGCCAGCAGCCAAGATTTGCGTGGTGAGCAGTTCTTC
TRBV27,TRBD2,TRBJ2-7,-,CASSLSRRLAGGPGEQYF,TGTGCCAGCAGTTTATCGAGGCGACTAGCGGGGGGGCCGGGCGAGCAGTACTTC
TRBV7-6,TRBD1,TRBJ1-1,-,CASSSQGARLNTEAFF,TGTGCCAGCAGCTCACAGGGGGCGAGGTTGAACACTGAAGCTTTCTTT
TRBV6-4,-,TRBJ1-5,-,CASITRRNTQPQHF,TGTGCCAGCATAACGCGGAGGAATACCCAGCCCCAGCATTTT
TRBV7-2,TRBD1,TRBJ2-7,once,CASSLDRTSSYEQYF,TGTGCCAGCAGCTTGGACAGGACCAGCTCCTACGAGCAGTACTTC